This T cell receptor (beta chain) originates from a study of beta chain features in type 1 diabetes (dated 2018 in TCRdb). Some background on the complete study: No differences in mean age, gender distribution, total cell number or subset yield were found between patients and healthy donors. In the study, TCRB repertoires of sorted circulating CD4+ T cell subsets from recently diagnosed type 1 diabetes patients were compared with those of matched healthy donors. Naive and central memory subsets were obtained from all 28 donors, but regulatory and stem cell-like memory subsets were isolated from only 8 patients and roughly eight healthy donors. Across all samples, roughly 110,000,000 sorted cells were examined, and cell number per subset correlated strongly with RNA yield. Findings and caveats that apply to the study as a whole: Only small numbers of individuals were included in the HLA sub-analyses, which left unresolved whether HLA type had any influence on TCRB rearrangement. PCR may preferentially amplify shorter templates, but because patient and control samples were amplified and corrected together, any resulting skew would affect both groups equally. At VDJ recombination sites, type 1 diabetes patients had fewer insertions and more deleted nucleotides, which implies abnormalities in thymic rearrangement. The naive, central memory and regulatory TCRB repertoires appeared to resemble one another more closely among patients than among healthy donors. A moderate but significant shortening of TCRB CDR3 length was observed in type 1 diabetes patients in all four CD4+ subsets. Because cDNA was sequenced instead of genomic DNA, highly expressing activated cells could be over-represented, though the groups showed no difference in activation or CD3 levels.

The High Capacity cDNA Reverse Transcription Kit was used to reverse transcribe all of the isolated RNA, meaning that expressed TCRB transcripts were what got sequenced. Naive, central memory and regulatory T cell samples underwent deep immunoSEQ sequencing, averaging about 3.57 million total reads per sample. After sorted cells were lysed in RLT buffer, RNA was extracted with DNase-treated RNeasy Micro or Mini kits, with the choice depending on cell number. Each cell subset was processed on its own to prevent cross-contamination, while patient and healthy donor samples were processed together. Using the immunoSEQ multiplex PCR, TCRB sequences were amplified from cDNA into 87-bp fragments spanning the CDR3 region. Sequencing of the amplicons was performed on the Illumina HiSeq platform. As for the original processing: PCR bias was corrected computationally using synthetic template baselines, and reads within Hamming distance 2 were collapsed, with unmergeable singletons discarded. Reads were aligned against IMGT so that V, D and J genes, CDR3 length and insertions or deletions at six rearrangement sites could be assigned. Within each subset, clonotype counts were normalized to sorted cell number, after which true diversity and Gini coefficients were computed with the tcR R package. The overlap coefficient, calculated on TCRB nucleotide sequences, was used to measure repertoire sharing. As a proxy for the pre-selection repertoire, out-of-frame TCRB sequences from naive cells were analyzed. TCRdb provides this immuneACCESS table in a form limited to in-frame rearrangements. Some clones are lacking; in checked studies, under half of them reflect an unresolved V gene, and why the rest are absent is not known. The V and J calls and the clone size are those of that table, but D and trimming were determined from the DNA. Across this sample there are 400,000 to 450,000 clones, with approximately 15% seen only once. Roughly 0.036% of the sample comes from the top ten.

Each donor gave one peripheral blood draw, averaging roughly 0.11 L, which was collected into heparinised tubes. A BD FACSAria II and a panel including CD45RO, CCR7, CD25, CD127, CD95 and CD27 were used to sort naive, central memory, regulatory and stem cell-like memory CD4+ T cells. All sorted populations exceeded 98% purity. Right away, PBMCs were isolated by Lymphoprep density gradient centrifugation and were stained directly, with no culture step. So that batch effects would be minimized, each experiment stained and sorted samples in pairs, pairing one healthy donor with one patient. Worth noting for this clone: Its antigen remains unidentified. Base-call qualities are not available, and no considerably larger clone is one nucleotide away.

The specimen was naive CD4+ T cells from blood. In light of the paper, this sample's cell subset or site label describes: true naive CD4+ T cells. The clonotype comes from a young man in good health.

The CDR3 corresponds to CASSYSPKETQYF. The DNA reads as follows: TGTGCCAGCAGTTACTCGCCAAAAGAGACCCAGTACTTC. The chain couples TRBV6-5 to TRBJ2-5, with an unclear D gene assignment. V loses 0 bases, J loses 3 bases, and the germline ends lie 5 bases apart. Including the terminal cysteine and phenylalanine, the CDR3 comprises 13 residues. Only the CDR3 portion is preserved as DNA: 39 bases, with reading frame beginning at the first base. CDR1 and CDR2 (MNHEY, SVGAGI) derive from the germline V gene.